The next 24 T cell receptor beta chains were all read from a single sample in a study of blood T cell repertoires in COVID-19. Repertoires were generated with immunoSEQ multiplex PCR, while TCRdb's copy carries only in-frame clones and drops some. The sample yields 200,000 to 300,000 clones, about 85% seen once. Specimen: peripheral blood. These receptors were taken from a man younger than 35 with active or convalescent COVID-19.

The chain links TRBV3-1 (or the pseudogene TRBV3-2) to TRBJ2-3; 9 bases agree with TRBD1. The CDR3 runs 15 residues. V lost 6 bases to trimming and J lost 5 bases; unmatched junction nucleotides: 9. Germline lookup yields CDR1 LGHDT and CDR2 YNNKEL (reference sequence). CDR3 residues: CASRPGQGSIDTQYF. CDR3 nucleotide sequence: TGTGCCAGCAGACCCGGACAGGGGTCGATAGATACGCAGTATTTT.

About this clone: This sample also contains other DNA sequences that code for the same CDR3. This chain links TRBV20-1 with TRBJ1-6; 11 bases map to TRBD1. The germline gives CDR1 DFQATT, CDR2 SNEGSKA (reference sequence). The V gene end was trimmed by 3 bases and the J gene end by 0 bases; junction bases not matched to a gene: 4. The CDR3 spans 17 residues. CDR3 in DNA: TGCAGTGCTAGTGGACAGGGGGCATCCTCCTATAATTCACCCCTCCACTTT. Amino acid sequence: CSASGQGASSYNSPLHF.

The CDR3 region has the DNA TGCGCCAGCAGCTTAAGGACACAAAACACCGGGGAGCTGTTTTTT. This codes for CASSLRTQNTGELFF. The chain is built from TRBV5-1 and TRBJ2-2; D is possibly TRBD1 (5 bases). The V gene lost 2 bases and the J gene lost 2 bases, with 10 bases spanning the gap. The CDR3 extends over 15 amino acids. Germline CDR1 is SGHRS and CDR2 is YFSETQ.

J is TRBJ2-1 and V is TRBV9; 8 positions match TRBD1. The CDR3 has 17 amino acids. V dropped 4 bases and J dropped 0; count of bases not matched to a gene: 9. CDR1 and CDR2 (germline): SGDLS, YYNGEE. In DNA form, the CDR3 reads TGTGCCAGCAGCTCCCGGGACAGGTCGAGCTCCTACAATGAGCAGTTCTTC. Residues: CASSSRDRSSSYNEQFF.

The chain links TRBV28 to TRBJ1-6, with D maybe TRBD1 (6 bases). CDR1 MDHEN and CDR2 SYDVKM come from the germline V gene. The V end was cut by 5 bases, the J end by 9 bases, with 20 bases between. CDR3 length equals 16 residues. The CDR3 bases are TGTGCCAGCAGTCCTATGAATTTACCGACAGGTTCACCCCTCCACTTT. Translation gives CASSPMNLPTGSPLHF.

The rearrangement uses TRBV25-1 and TRBJ1-1; 10 bases agree with TRBD1. This CDR3 has 14 amino acids. V gave up 6 bases and J gave up 6 bases; unmatched junction bases: 7. The germline V gene encodes CDR1 MGHDK and CDR2 SYGVNS. CDR3 protein: CASSLDRGRAEAFF. The CDR3 nucleotides are TGTGCCAGCAGCCTGGACAGGGGGAGGGCTGAAGCTTTCTTT. The full variable domain, with the rest looked up from reference TRBV25-1 and TRBJ1-1, is EADIYQTPRYLVIGTGKKITLECSQTMGHDKMYWYQQDPGMELHLIHYSYGVNSTEKGDLSSESTVSRIRTEHFPLTLESARPSHTSQYLCASSLDRGRAEAFFGQGTRLTVV.

This chain links TRBV5-1 with TRBJ1-5, with 7 bases lining up with TRBD1. CDR3 length equals 14 residues. Germline V gives CDR1 SGHRS, CDR2 YFSETQ. The V and J ends lost 4 bases and 3 bases, in that order; junction bases with no gene match: 4. CDR3 sequence: CASSPTGANQPQHF. The CDR3 DNA reads TGCGCCAGCAGCCCCACAGGGGCCAATCAGCCCCAGCATTTT. Complete variable domain (other parts from reference TRBV5-1 and TRBJ1-5): KAGVTQTPRYLIKTRGQQVTLSCSPISGHRSVSWYQQTPGQGLQFLFEYFSETQRNKGNFPGRFSGRQFSNSRSEMNVSTLELGDSALYLCASSPTGANQPQHFGDGTRLSIL.

This clone was observed once. This chain uses TRBV6-6 with TRBJ1-2, with a possible D match to TRBD1 (6 bases). The CDR3 has 14 amino acids. Germline CDR1 MNHNY, CDR2 SVGAGI (reference sequence). V lost 5 bases to trimming and J lost 4 bases, with 14 bases between them. The CDR3: CASSRQEALYGYTF. CDR3 in DNA: TGTGCCAGCAGTCGACAGGAGGCTCTCTATGGCTACACCTTC.

This chain connects TRBV30 to TRBJ1-1; possible D gene TRBD1, 5 bases. The CDR3 sequence is 13 residues long. Trimming shortened V by 3 bases and J by 5 bases, and 13 bases separated the two germline ends. Germline V CDR1 and CDR2: GTSNPN, SVGIG (reference sequence). CDR3 nucleotides: TGTGCCTGGAGGGGACTCACCGGGACTGAAGCTTTCTTT. It specifies CAWRGLTGTEAFF.

This chain joins TRBV7-2 and TRBJ2-7; tentative D call: TRBD2 (6 bases). Germline CDR1 SGHTA, CDR2 FQGNSA. The CDR3 runs 15 residues. Deletions cut 5 bases from V and 3 bases from J, with 17 bases between. This chain's CDR3 is CASSPRGGGGYEQYF. The CDR3 DNA follows: TGTGCCAGCAGCCCGCGGGGTGGGGGAGGCTACGAGCAGTACTTC.

CDR3 nucleotide sequence: TGTGCCAGCAGTCTTGGGGGCCATGGCTACACCTTC. Translated, it gives CASSLGGHGYTF. The chain couples TRBV28 to TRBJ1-2; the D gene is possibly TRBD1 (6 bases). This CDR3 region has 12 residues. The ends were cut back, 5 bases at V and 6 bases at J, with 10 bases in the middle. From germline, CDR1 is MDHEN and CDR2 SYDVKM.

This clone was picked up one time. V is TRBV24-1 and J is TRBJ1-1; D uncertain. Germline CDR1 is KGHDR and CDR2 is SFDVKD. Trimming left V 12 bases short and J 1 base short, with 20 bases between. This CDR3 comprises 15 residues. The CDR3 DNA reads as TGTGCCGTGTCCGGAGGTCAACCTGGGAACACTGAAGCTTTCTTT. Its translation is CAVSGGQPGNTEAFF.

The chain has TRBV7-6 and TRBJ2-7, with D perhaps matching TRBD2 (6 bases). The CDR3 spans 15 residues. CDR1 and CDR2 (germline): SGHVS, FNYEAQ. Trimming removed 7 bases from V and 4 bases from J, with 20 bases in between. CDR3 region: CASIPRGGVWYEQYF. CDR3 bases: TGTGCCAGCATCCCTAGAGGAGGGGTCTGGTACGAGCAGTACTTC.

The chain employs TRBV7-8 and TRBJ1-5; 12 bases match TRBD1. V gave up 0 bases and J gave up 1 base; unmatched junction bases: 4. Germline CDR1 SGHVS, CDR2 FQNEAQ. This CDR3 has 18 residues. CDR3 bases: TGTGCCAGCAGCTTAGCGCGGGGACAGGGGGCGAGCAATCAGCCCCAGCATTTT. This translates into CASSLARGQGASNQPQHF. Together with reference TRBV7-8 and TRBJ1-5, the CDR3 gives the full variable domain: GAGVSQSPRYKVAKRGQDVALRCDPISGHVSLFWYQQALGQGPEFLTYFQNEAQLDKSGLPSDRFFAERPEGSVSTLKIQRTQQEDSAVYLCASSLARGQGASNQPQHFGDGTRLSIL.

The rearrangement links TRBV15 to TRBJ2-7; D might be TRBD2 (5 bases). V was shortened by 0 bases and J by 7 bases, with 19 bases between the two germline ends. CDR1 LNHNV and CDR2 YYDKDF come from the germline V gene (reference sequence). There are 16 residues in the CDR3. The CDR3 sequence is CATSRDNPGMWEEQYF. CDR3 coding DNA: TGTGCCACCAGCAGAGATAATCCGGGGATGTGGGAAGAGCAGTACTTC.

The chain combines TRBV28 with TRBJ2-1, with D possibly TRBD2 on 6 matching bases. This CDR3 is built from 16 residues. From germline, CDR1 is MDHEN and CDR2 SYDVKM. Between the trimmed V and J ends, which lost 5 bases and 4 bases, there was a span of 18 bases. The CDR3 nucleotides read TGTGCCAGCAGTCTATCCGGGAGCCACTTTTACAATGAGCAGTTCTTC. Translated: CASSLSGSHFYNEQFF.

The CDR3 reads CASSPRTGGYEQYF. The CDR3 DNA reads as TGCGCCAGCAGCCCTCGGACAGGGGGCTACGAGCAGTACTTC. The chain uses TRBV5-1 and TRBJ2-7; 10 bases map to TRBD1. Germline loops: CDR1 SGHRS, CDR2 YFSETQ. V lost 4 bases, J lost 3 bases, and 4 bases stayed unmatched. There are 14 residues in the CDR3.

The table lists this clone with a count of one. The chain combines TRBV30 with TRBJ1-1; D unclear. Trimming took 2 bases from V and 3 from J, leaving 10 bases between them. The CDR3 is 13 amino acids. Germline-derived CDR1 and CDR2 are GTSNPN and SVGIG (reference sequence). CDR3 coding DNA: TGTGCCTGGAGTTTTAGGCAGGACACTGAAGCTTTCTTT. Translation: CAWSFRQDTEAFF.

V gene TRBV27 combines with J gene TRBJ1-1; TRBD1 matches at 9 bases. V shed 0 bases, J shed 4 bases, and the junction held 3 bases outside the gene matches. This CDR3 comprises 15 residues. From germline, CDR1 is MNHEY and CDR2 SMNVEV (reference sequence). DNA of the CDR3: TGTGCCAGCAGTTTATCCGGACAGGGGCTCACTGAAGCTTTCTTT. Its protein product is CASSLSGQGLTEAFF.

This sequence joins TRBV12-5 and TRBJ2-4, with 7 bases matching TRBD1. In germline, CDR1 is LGHNT, CDR2 FRNRAP. Trimming took 7 bases from V and 1 from J; bases not matched to a gene: 19. This CDR3 comprises 19 residues. Here the CDR3 DNA reads TGTGCTAGTGCCGTGGGGGTTGGGGGACAGTGGGCCGCCAAAAACATTCAGTACTTC. Its translation: CASAVGVGGQWAAKNIQYF.

This rearrangement joins TRBV7-6 to TRBJ2-5; D unresolved. V was cut by 4 bases and J by 0 bases, with 9 bases left in between. This CDR3 contains 14 residues. Germline V CDR1 and CDR2: SGHVS, FNYEAQ. This chain's CDR3 is CASSSQSYQETQYF. The CDR3 DNA follows: TGTGCCAGCAGCTCCCAGTCGTACCAAGAGACCCAGTACTTC.

The gene calls are TRBV6-5 and TRBJ1-2; TRBD1 agrees at 7 bases. The V gene's germline CDR1 is MNHEY and CDR2 SVGAGI. V lost 0 bases to trimming and J lost 8 bases; unmatched junction nucleotides: 6. This CDR3 is built from 14 residues. The CDR3 coding sequence is TGTGCCAGCAGTTACTCTTGGGACAGAAGGGGCTACACCTTC. Its protein product is CASSYSWDRRGYTF.

This sequence joins TRBV25-1 and TRBJ2-2; maybe TRBD2 (5 bases). CDR3 length equals 15 residues. The germline V and J ends were trimmed by 7 bases and 5 bases, with 17 bases remaining between them. Germline V gene sequence: CDR1 MGHDK, CDR2 SYGVNS. In DNA form, the CDR3 reads TGTGCCAGCATGGACTCCCAAAAAATTACCGGGGAGCTGTTTTTT. This translates into CASMDSQKITGELFF. The entire variable domain, with the rest obtained from reference TRBV25-1 and TRBJ2-2, is as follows: EADIYQTPRYLVIGTGKKITLECSQTMGHDKMYWYQQDPGMELHLIHYSYGVNSTEKGDLSSESTVSRIRTEHFPLTLESARPSHTSQYLCASMDSQKITGELFFGEGSRLTVL.

This clone has just one count. The chain uses TRBV27 and TRBJ2-2, with D possibly being TRBD2 (5 bases). The CDR3 has 17 amino acids. CDR1 and CDR2 from the germline V gene are MNHEY and SMNVEV (reference sequence). The germline V and J ends were trimmed by 2 bases and 7 bases, with 20 bases remaining between them. The CDR3 nucleotides read TGTGCCAGCAGTTTAGGTTTCTCGCGGGTCACGGGCGGGGAGCTGTTTTTT. Its translation is CASSLGFSRVTGGELFF.